This section outlines one T cell receptor beta chain sequence together with its context. This could be a read error, since a much larger clone is one nucleotide away. Germline CDR1 reads LNHDA; CDR2 reads SQIVND (reference sequence). The CDR3 length is 15 residues. V shed 5 bases and J shed 0 bases, with 11 bases lying between them. Previously described methods and listed TCR primers produced bulk TCR libraries. Via MiXCR, TCRdb re-called the PCR reads, giving one row per CDR3 protein. The sample yields around 100,000 distinct CDR3 sequences, 35% seen once. The sample originates from a study of molecular identifiers for immune sequencing clone quantification.

The chain combines TRBV19 with TRBJ2-1; the D gene is possibly TRBD2 (6 bases). Sample: naive CD8+ T cells from blood, with Jurkat cell RNA spiked in. Subset: FACS-sorted CD8+CD4-CCR7+CD45RA+ naive T cells. The source is a human donor in good health. Some libraries in this study had Jurkat cell RNA spiked in. CDR3 in amino acids: CASSLGGRSYNEQFF. In DNA, the CDR3 is TGTGCCAGTAGTTTGGGGGGACGCTCCTACAATGAGCAGTTCTTC.